This T cell receptor beta chain is from a study of blood T cell repertoires in COVID-19. Profiled with immunoSEQ multiplex PCR; TCRdb holds only in-frame clones, not every one. The sample lists 68,000 or so clones, about three quarters occurring once. This TCR came from a human donor in a cohort sampled during active COVID-19. The sequenced sample consisted of peripheral blood.

As DNA, the CDR3 is TGCGCCAGCAGCGCTCCGGGACAGGGGAACACCGGGGAGCTGTTTTTT. It encodes CASSAPGQGNTGELFF. The rearrangement joins TRBV5-1 to TRBJ2-2, with TRBD1 matching 9 bases. CDR1 is SGHRS and CDR2 is YFSETQ in the germline V gene. The V segment lost 4 bases and the J segment 1 base; nucleotides outside the gene matches: 5. This CDR3 comprises 16 residues.